This record covers a single TCR beta chain. Its matching antigen is unknown. This entry comes from a study of cytomegalovirus exposure and HLA in healthy donors. Study-wide results and caveats: Cytomegalovirus status, reportedly, was diagnosed with high specificity and sensitivity by the classifier. The study designated 150 to 200 TCR beta chains cytomegalovirus-associated.

Here immunoSEQ multiplex PCR was the method, and the copy in TCRdb shows in-frame clones only, minus some. The sample has about 150,000 clones; around 90% are singletons. The CDR3 length is 14 residues. Looked up from germline, CDR1 is MNHNS and CDR2 is SASEGT. Trimming stripped 3 bases from V and 4 bases from J, with 12 bases between. The chain couples TRBV6-1 to TRBJ2-5, with D possibly being TRBD2 (7 bases). Sequencing was performed on PBMCs. The clonotype originates from a young man in good health and CMV-seronegative. The CDR3 sequence is CASSEVGGLETQYF. In DNA, the CDR3 is TGTGCCAGCAGTGAGGTCGGGGGGCTAGAGACCCAGTACTTC.